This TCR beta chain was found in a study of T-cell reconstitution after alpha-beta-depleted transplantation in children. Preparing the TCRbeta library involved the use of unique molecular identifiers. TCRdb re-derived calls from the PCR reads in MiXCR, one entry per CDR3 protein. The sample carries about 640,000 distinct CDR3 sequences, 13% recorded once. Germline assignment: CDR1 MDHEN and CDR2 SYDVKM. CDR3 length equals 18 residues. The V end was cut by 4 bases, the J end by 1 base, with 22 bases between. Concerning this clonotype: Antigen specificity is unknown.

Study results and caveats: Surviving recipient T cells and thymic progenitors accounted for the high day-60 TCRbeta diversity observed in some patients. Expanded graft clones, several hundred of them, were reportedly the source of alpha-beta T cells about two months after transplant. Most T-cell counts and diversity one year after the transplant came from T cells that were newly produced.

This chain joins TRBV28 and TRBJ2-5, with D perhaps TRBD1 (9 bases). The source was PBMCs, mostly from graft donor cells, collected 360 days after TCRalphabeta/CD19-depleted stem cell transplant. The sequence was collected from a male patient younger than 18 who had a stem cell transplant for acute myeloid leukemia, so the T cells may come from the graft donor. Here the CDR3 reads CASSSWTGDLAGQETQYF. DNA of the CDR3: TGTGCCAGCAGTTCTTGGACAGGGGACCTAGCGGGCCAAGAGACCCAGTACTTC. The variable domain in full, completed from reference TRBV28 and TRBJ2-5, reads DVKVTQSSRYLVKRTGEKVFLECVQDMDHENMFWYRQDPGLGLRLIYFSYDVKMKEKGDIPEGYSVSREKKERFSLILESASTNQTSMYLCASSSWTGDLAGQETQYFGPGTRLLVL.